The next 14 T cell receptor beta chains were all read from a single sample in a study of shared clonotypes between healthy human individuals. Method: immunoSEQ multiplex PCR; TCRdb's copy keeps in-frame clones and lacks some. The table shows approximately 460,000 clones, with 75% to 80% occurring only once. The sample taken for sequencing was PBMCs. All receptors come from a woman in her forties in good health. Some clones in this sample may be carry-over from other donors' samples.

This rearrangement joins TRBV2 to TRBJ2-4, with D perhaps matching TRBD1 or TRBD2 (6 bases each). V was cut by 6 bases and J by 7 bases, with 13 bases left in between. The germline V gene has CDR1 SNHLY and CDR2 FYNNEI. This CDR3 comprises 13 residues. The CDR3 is CASRGAGRNIQYF. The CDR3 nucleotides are TGTGCCAGCAGGGGGGCAGGGAGGAACATTCAGTACTTC.

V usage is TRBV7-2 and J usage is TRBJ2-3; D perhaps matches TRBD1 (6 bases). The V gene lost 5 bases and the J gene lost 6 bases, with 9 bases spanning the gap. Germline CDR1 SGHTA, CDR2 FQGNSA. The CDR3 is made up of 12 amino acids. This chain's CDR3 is CASSARGDTQYF. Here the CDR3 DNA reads TGTGCCAGCAGCGCGAGGGGGGATACGCAGTATTTT.

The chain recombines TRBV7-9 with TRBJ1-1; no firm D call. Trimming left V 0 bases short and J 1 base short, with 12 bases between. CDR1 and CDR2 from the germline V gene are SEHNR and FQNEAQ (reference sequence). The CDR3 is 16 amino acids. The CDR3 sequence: CASSLASGIPNTEAFF. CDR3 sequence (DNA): TGTGCCAGCAGCTTAGCGTCAGGAATTCCGAACACTGAAGCTTTCTTT.

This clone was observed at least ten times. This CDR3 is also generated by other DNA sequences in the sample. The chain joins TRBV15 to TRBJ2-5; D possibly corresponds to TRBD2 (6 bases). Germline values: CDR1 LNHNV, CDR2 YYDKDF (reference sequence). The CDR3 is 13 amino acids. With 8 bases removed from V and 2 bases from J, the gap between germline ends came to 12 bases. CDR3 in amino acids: CATARRVQETQYF. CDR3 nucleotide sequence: TGTGCCACCGCCCGGAGGGTGCAAGAGACCCAGTACTTC. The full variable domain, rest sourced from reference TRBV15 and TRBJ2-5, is DAMVIQNPRYQVTQFGKPVTLSCSQTLNHNVMYWYQQKSSQAPKLLFHYYDKDFNNEADTPDNFQSRRPNTSFCFLDIRSPGLGDTAMYLCATARRVQETQYFGPGTRLLVL.

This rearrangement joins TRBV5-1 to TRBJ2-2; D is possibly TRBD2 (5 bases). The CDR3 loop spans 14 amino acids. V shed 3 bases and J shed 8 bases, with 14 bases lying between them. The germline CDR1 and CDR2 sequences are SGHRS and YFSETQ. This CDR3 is CASSWGPGSGELFF. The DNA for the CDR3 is TGCGCCAGCAGCTGGGGTCCGGGGTCGGGGGAGCTGTTTTTT.

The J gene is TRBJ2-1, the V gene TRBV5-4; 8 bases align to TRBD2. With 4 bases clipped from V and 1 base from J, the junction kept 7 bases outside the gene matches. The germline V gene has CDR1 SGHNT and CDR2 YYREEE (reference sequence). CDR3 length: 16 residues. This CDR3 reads CASSQEVAGSYNEQFF. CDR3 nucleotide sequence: TGTGCCAGCAGCCAAGAAGTAGCGGGATCCTACAATGAGCAGTTCTTC.

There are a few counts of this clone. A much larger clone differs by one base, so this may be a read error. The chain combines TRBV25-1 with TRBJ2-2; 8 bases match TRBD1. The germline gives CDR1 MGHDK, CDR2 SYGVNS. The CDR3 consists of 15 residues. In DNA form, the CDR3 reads TGTGCCAGCACCCGGGGACAGGACCCGGCCGGGGAGCTGTCTTTT. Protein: CASTRGQDPAGELSF.

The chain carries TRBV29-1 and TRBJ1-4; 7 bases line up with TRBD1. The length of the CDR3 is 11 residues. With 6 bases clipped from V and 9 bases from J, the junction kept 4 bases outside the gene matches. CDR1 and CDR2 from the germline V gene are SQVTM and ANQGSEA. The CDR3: CSVQTGKKLFF. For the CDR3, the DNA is TGCAGCGTCCAGACAGGGAAAAAACTGTTTTTT.

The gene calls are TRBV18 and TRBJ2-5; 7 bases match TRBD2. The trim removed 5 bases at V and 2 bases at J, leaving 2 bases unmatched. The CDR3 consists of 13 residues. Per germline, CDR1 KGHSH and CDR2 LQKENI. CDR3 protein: CASSSREQETQYF. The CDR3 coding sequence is TGTGCCAGCTCATCGCGGGAGCAAGAGACCCAGTACTTC. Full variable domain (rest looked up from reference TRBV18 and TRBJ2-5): NAGVMQNPRHLVRRRGQEARLRCSPMKGHSHVYWYRQLPEEGLKFMVYLQKENIIDESGMPKERFSAEFPKEGPSILRIQQVVRGDSAAYFCASSSREQETQYFGPGTRLLVL.

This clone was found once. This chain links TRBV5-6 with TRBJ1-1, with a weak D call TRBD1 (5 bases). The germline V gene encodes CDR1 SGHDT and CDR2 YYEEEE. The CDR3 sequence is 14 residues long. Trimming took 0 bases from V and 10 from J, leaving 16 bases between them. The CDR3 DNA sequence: TGTGCCAGCAGCTTGGGCAGGGTGCAATGGGGAGCTTTCTTT. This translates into CASSLGRVQWGAFF.

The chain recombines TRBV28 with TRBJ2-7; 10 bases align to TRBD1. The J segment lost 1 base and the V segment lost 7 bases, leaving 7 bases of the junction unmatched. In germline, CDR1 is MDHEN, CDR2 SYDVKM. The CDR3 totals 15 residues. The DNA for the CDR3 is TGTGCCAGCAAAAAGGGGGACAGGGGATCCTACGAGCAGTACTTC. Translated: CASKKGDRGSYEQYF.

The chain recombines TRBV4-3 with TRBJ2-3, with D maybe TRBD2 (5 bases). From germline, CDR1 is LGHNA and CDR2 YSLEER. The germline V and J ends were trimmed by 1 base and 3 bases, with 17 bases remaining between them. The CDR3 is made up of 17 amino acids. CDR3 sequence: CASSQVAGGRGTDTQYF. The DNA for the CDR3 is TGCGCCAGCAGCCAAGTCGCAGGTGGGAGAGGTACAGATACGCAGTATTTT.

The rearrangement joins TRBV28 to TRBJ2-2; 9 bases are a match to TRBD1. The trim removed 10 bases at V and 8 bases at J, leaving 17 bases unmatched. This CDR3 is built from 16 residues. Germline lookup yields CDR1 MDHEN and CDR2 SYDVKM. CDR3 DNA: TGTGCCACCAGACCTCCCGGGACAGGGATGCTGGGGGAGCTGTTTTTT. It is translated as CATRPPGTGMLGELFF.

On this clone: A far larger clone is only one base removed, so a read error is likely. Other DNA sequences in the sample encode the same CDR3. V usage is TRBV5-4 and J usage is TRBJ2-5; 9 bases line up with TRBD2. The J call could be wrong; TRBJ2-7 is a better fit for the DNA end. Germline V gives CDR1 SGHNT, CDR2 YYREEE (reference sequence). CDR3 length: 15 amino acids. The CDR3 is CASSSPTSGRDEQYF. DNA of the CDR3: TGCGCCAGCAGCTCCCCGACTAGCGGCAGGGACGAGCAGTACTTC.